The subject of this entry is one T cell receptor beta chain. Its antigen is unidentified. The data are from a study of blood T cells in healthy people across ages. Then a second PCR, running roughly 7 to 12 cycles, was carried out with a sample-barcoded 5' primer and a J-beta primer mix. Paired-end reads containing CDR3 totaled no fewer than 2.5 million for each sample. TCRdb processed the 5' RACE reads anew with MiXCR; each CDR3 protein has one entry. The table has about a million distinct CDR3 sequences, more than 30% seen once. Germline CDR1 is SEHNR and CDR2 is FQNEAQ (reference sequence). CDR3 length: 15 residues. With 2 bases removed from V and 1 base from J, the gap between germline ends came to 11 bases. Study-level points and caveats: Observed TCR beta diversity per million T cells went down as age went up. This fall followed a roughly linear course with age. Diversity was estimated from one million T cells, and these estimates were considered underestimates.

The study isolated at least 6.5 million PBMCs from each sample. V and J are TRBV7-9 and TRBJ1-1; no reliable D call. This TCR was sampled from a man in his late teens or twenties in good health. Sequenced sample: blood. The CDR3 loop is CASSLIRVGNTEAFF. The DNA for the CDR3 is TGTGCCAGCAGCTTAATAAGGGTTGGGAACACTGAAGCTTTCTTT.